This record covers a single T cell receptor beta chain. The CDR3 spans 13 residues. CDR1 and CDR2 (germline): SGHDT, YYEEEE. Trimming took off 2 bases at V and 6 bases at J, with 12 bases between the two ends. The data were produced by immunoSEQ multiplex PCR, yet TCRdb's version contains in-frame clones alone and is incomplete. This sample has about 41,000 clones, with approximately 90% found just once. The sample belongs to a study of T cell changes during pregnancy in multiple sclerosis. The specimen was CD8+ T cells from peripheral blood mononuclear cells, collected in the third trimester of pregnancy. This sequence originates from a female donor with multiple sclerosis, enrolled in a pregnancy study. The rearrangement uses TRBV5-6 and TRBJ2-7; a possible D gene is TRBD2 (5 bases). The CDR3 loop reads CASSLGLRGEQYF. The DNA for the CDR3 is TGTGCCAGCAGCTTAGGACTGCGCGGCGAGCAGTACTTC.